One T cell receptor beta chain is described in this entry. The sample belongs to a study of T cells in Graves' hyperthyroidism and ophthalmopathy. The CDR3 consists of 11 residues. V lost 7 bases, J lost 5 bases, and 2 bases stayed unmatched. CDR1 and CDR2 (germline): SQVTM, ANQGSEA. Researchers took RNA transcripts and amplified the TCR beta CDR3 regions from them. The HTBI primer set served for first-round RT-PCR of the TCR CDR3. TCRdb re-analysed the multiplex PCR reads in MiXCR, keeping a single row per CDR3 protein. The sample includes a few hundred thousand distinct CDR3 sequences, roughly 22% of them seen just once.

The chain joins TRBV29-1 to TRBJ2-5; 9 positions agree with TRBD1. This sequence originates from a woman between 65 and 79 years old with Graves' ophthalmopathy. The source material was blood. CDR3 region: CSGDRGETQYF. The CDR3 nucleotides are TGCAGCGGCGACAGGGGGGAGACCCAGTACTTC.